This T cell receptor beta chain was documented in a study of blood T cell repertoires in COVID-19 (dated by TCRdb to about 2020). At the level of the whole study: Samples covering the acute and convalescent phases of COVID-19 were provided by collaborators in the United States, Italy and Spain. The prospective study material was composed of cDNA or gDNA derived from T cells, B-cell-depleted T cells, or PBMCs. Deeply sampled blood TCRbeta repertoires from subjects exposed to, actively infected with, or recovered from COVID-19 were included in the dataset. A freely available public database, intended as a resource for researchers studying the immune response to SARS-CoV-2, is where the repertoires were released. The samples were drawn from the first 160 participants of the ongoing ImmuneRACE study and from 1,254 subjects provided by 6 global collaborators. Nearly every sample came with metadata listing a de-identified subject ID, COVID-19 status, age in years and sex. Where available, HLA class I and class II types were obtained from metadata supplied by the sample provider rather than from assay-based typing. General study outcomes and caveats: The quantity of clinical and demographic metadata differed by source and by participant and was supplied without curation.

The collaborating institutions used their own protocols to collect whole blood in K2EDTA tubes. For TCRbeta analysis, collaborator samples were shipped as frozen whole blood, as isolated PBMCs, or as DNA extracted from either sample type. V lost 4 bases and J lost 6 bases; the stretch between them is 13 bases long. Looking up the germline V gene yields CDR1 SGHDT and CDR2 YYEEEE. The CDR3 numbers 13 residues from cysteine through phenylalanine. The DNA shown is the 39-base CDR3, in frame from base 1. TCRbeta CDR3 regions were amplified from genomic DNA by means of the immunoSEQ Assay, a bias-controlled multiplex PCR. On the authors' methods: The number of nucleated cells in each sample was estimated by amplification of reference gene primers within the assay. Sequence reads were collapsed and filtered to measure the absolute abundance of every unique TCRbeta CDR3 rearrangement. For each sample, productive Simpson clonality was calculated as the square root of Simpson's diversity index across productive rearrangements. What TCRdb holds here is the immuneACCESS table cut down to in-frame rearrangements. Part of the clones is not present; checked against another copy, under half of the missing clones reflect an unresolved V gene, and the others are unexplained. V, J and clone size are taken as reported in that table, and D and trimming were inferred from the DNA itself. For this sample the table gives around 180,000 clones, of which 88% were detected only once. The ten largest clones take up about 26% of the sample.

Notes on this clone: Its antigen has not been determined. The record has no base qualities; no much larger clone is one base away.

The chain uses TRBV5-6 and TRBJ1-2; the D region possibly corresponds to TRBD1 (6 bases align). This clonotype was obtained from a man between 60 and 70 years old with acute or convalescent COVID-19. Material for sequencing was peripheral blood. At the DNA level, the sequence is TGTGCCAGCAGCCTGGGACACGGGGATGGCTACACCTTC. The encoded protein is CASSLGHGDGYTF.